This T cell receptor beta chain was captured in a study of shared clonotypes between healthy human individuals. Study-wide findings and caveats: Sequencing depth was expected to influence donor clonotype sharing. Among non-shared clonotypes, generation probabilities were lower than among those shared by all four donors. In the sorted subsets, rarefaction showed sequencing was incomplete despite large depth.

Each replicate PCR on the sorted subsets used approximately 180 ng DNA (roughly 30,000 T cell genomes). Sequencing was performed with immunoSEQ multiplex PCR; in TCRdb, only in-frame clones are kept and a portion is missing. The sample has under 150,000 clones, more than 65% seen once. Trimming at V came to 6 bases and at J to 1 base, leaving 3 bases not matched to a gene. The CDR3 is 14 residues long. Germline V CDR1 and CDR2: MNHEY, SMNVEV (reference sequence). Points on this clone: Its antigen is not identified.

The chain joins TRBV27 to TRBJ2-7, with TRBD2 matching 10 bases. The sample comprised memory CD8+ T cells sorted from blood. Sample subset: CD45RO+ cells pooled with CCR7-negative TemRA cells. The TCR was taken from a woman aged 25 to 39 in good health. This chain's CDR3 is CASSLLAGSYEQYF. CDR3 DNA: TGTGCCAGCAGCCTACTAGCGGGATCCTACGAGCAGTACTTC.